The 26 T cell receptor beta chains in this list originate from one sample, sequenced in a study of cytomegalovirus exposure and HLA in healthy donors. The PCR contained 60 Vbeta and 13 Jbeta primers. Sequencing was performed with immunoSEQ multiplex PCR; in TCRdb, only in-frame clones are kept and a portion is missing. Of about 150,000 clones listed, roughly three quarters are singletons. The sample was PBMCs. The receptors were sampled from a woman in her thirties or forties in good health and CMV-seronegative.

The CDR3 nucleotides are TGTGCCAGCAGCTTAGTACCACTTGGGGCATTCAATGAGCAGTTCTTC. The encoded protein is CASSLVPLGAFNEQFF. The gene calls are TRBV7-6 and TRBJ2-1, with TRBD1 as a possible D gene (5 bases). Germline V gives CDR1 SGHVS, CDR2 FNYEAQ. V lost 1 base, J lost 6 bases, and 16 bases lay in between. The CDR3 length is 16 residues.

The rearrangement uses TRBV2 and TRBJ1-1, with unresolved D. V lost 6 bases and J lost 4, with 12 bases in between. The CDR3 loop spans 13 amino acids. Germline V gives CDR1 SNHLY, CDR2 FYNNEI. CDR3 region: CASRRRESTEAFF. The CDR3 DNA reads as TGTGCCAGCAGACGGAGGGAGAGCACTGAAGCTTTCTTT.

V and J are TRBV4-1 and TRBJ2-7; perhaps TRBD1 as D (6 bases). Deletions cut 1 base from V and 4 bases from J, with 14 bases between. Germline loops: CDR1 MGHRA, CDR2 YSYEKL. This CDR3 has 15 residues. The CDR3 loop reads CASSQVDGTLYEQYF. For the CDR3, the DNA is TGCGCCAGCAGCCAAGTCGATGGGACACTATACGAGCAGTACTTC.

The CDR3 DNA reads as TGTGCCAGCAGCGGGGGGACTAGCTTCCAAGAGACCCAGTACTTC. It specifies CASSGGTSFQETQYF. The rearrangement links TRBV6-1 to TRBJ2-5; TRBD2 aligns across 9 bases. Germline CDR1 is MNHNS and CDR2 is SASEGT. This CDR3 contains 15 residues. Trimming removed 6 bases from V and 1 base from J; junction bases left unmatched: 6.

The V gene is TRBV27, the J gene TRBJ2-7, with 8 bases aligning to TRBD1. Trimming took 5 bases from V and 3 from J; bases not matched to a gene: 12. The CDR3 covers 16 residues. CDR1 and CDR2 from the germline V gene are MNHEY and SMNVEV (reference sequence). The CDR3 spells CASSEATGDRFYEQYF. CDR3 in DNA: TGTGCCAGCAGTGAGGCGACAGGGGATAGGTTCTACGAGCAGTACTTC.

The table lists this clone with a few counts. This chain uses TRBV30 with TRBJ2-5, with a tentative D call TRBD2 (7 bases). The V end lost 6 bases, the J end lost 3 bases, and 17 bases lay between the germline ends. CDR1 and CDR2 (germline): GTSNPN, SVGIG (reference sequence). CDR3 length: 14 amino acids. CDR3 residues: CACYGGGGKETQYF. The CDR3 nucleotides are TGTGCCTGCTATGGGGGGGGCGGGAAAGAGACCCAGTACTTC.

This sequence joins TRBV13 and TRBJ2-5; D is unclear. Germline CDR1 reads PRHDT; CDR2 reads FYEKMQ (reference sequence). V was trimmed by 2 bases and J by 11 bases, leaving 9 bases between them. CDR3 length: 11 residues. Here the CDR3 reads CASSLIGTQYF. The CDR3 region has the DNA TGTGCCAGCAGCTTAATCGGTACGCAGTACTTC.

The V call is TRBV18, the J call TRBJ1-3; D is unclear. The CDR3 runs 15 residues. CDR1 is KGHSH, CDR2 LQKENI, per germline. The V end lost 1 base, the J end lost 2 bases, and 9 bases lay between the germline ends. DNA for the CDR3: TGTGCCAGCTCACCACGGGGAGGTGCTGGAAACACCATATATTTT. This gives the protein CASSPRGGAGNTIYF.

This chain connects TRBV9 to TRBJ2-6; D perhaps matches TRBD2 (5 bases). V shed 3 bases and J shed 1 base, with 14 bases lying between them. Germline CDR1 reads SGDLS; CDR2 reads YYNGEE. The CDR3 spans 17 residues. CDR3 protein: CASSEAGAKSGANVLTF. For the CDR3, the DNA is TGTGCCAGCAGCGAGGCGGGTGCCAAATCTGGGGCCAACGTCCTGACTTTC. Complete variable domain (other parts from reference TRBV9 and TRBJ2-6): DSGVTQTPKHLITATGQRVTLRCSPRSGDLSVYWYQQSLDQGLQFLIQYYNGEERAKGNILERFSAQQFPDLHSELNLSSLELGDSALYFCASSEAGAKSGANVLTFGAGSRLTVL.

This chain connects TRBV9 to TRBJ1-1, with 7 nucleotides matching TRBD1. CDR1 is SGDLS, CDR2 YYNGEE, per germline. Trimming took 4 bases from V and 0 from J; bases not matched to a gene: 9. This CDR3 has 16 residues. This chain's CDR3 is CASSSRDSTMNTEAFF. The CDR3 bases are TGTGCCAGCAGCTCCCGGGACAGTACAATGAACACTGAAGCTTTCTTT.

The gene calls are TRBV7-2 and TRBJ2-7; the D gene is possibly TRBD2 (5 bases). Looked up from germline, CDR1 is SGHTA and CDR2 is FQGNSA. The CDR3 is made up of 12 amino acids. V lost 1 base and J 9 bases, leaving 10 bases between the germline ends. CDR3 in amino acids: CASSLDQAGQYF. The CDR3 bases are TGTGCCAGCAGCTTAGATCAGGCGGGGCAGTACTTC.

This chain connects TRBV11-2 to TRBJ1-4, with D possibly being TRBD1 (5 bases). The V and J ends lost 4 bases and 8 bases respectively, with 17 bases between them. CDR1 is SGHAT, CDR2 FQNNGV, per germline. The CDR3 contains 15 residues. This chain's CDR3 is CASSWVSGGREKLFF. In DNA form, the CDR3 reads TGTGCCAGCAGCTGGGTATCGGGGGGGAGGGAAAAACTGTTTTTT.

The J gene is TRBJ1-2, the V gene TRBV5-1, with TRBD1 identical over 9 bases. Trimming removed 0 bases from V and 6 bases from J; junction bases left unmatched: 3. The CDR3 has 14 residues. CDR1 is SGHRS and CDR2 is YFSETQ in the germline V gene. The CDR3 region has the DNA TGCGCCAGCAGCTTGGACAGGGGGCATGATGGCTACACCTTC. It is translated as CASSLDRGHDGYTF.

The chain carries TRBV5-8 and TRBJ1-2, with a weak D call TRBD1 (5 bases). V was trimmed by 2 bases and J by 4 bases, leaving 12 bases between them. Germline V gives CDR1 SGHTS, CDR2 YDEGEE. CDR3 length: 14 amino acids. CDR3 protein: CASSFKGYAYGYTF. CDR3 DNA sequence: TGTGCCAGCAGCTTTAAGGGGTATGCCTATGGCTACACCTTC.

In this sample, this clone turned up once. One end of the junction fails to match germline, which may point to a read error. The CDR3, as DNA: TGTGCTAGCAGCCTTGAAGAGAGAGGCTACGAGCAGTACTTC. Translated, it gives CASSLEERGYEQYF. This chain joins TRBV7-7 and TRBJ2-7, with D uncertain. This CDR3 is 14 amino acids long. The V gene's germline CDR1 is SSHAT and CDR2 FNYEAQ (reference sequence).

The rearrangement links TRBV7-9 to TRBJ2-6; 7 bases align to TRBD2. Germline V gene lookup returns CDR1 SEHNR and CDR2 FQNEAQ (reference sequence). CDR3 size: 15 residues. J gave up 3 bases and V 4 bases, and 3 bases lay outside the gene matches. The CDR3 sequence is CASSSTSVGANVLTF. The CDR3 nucleotides read TGTGCCAGCAGCTCAACTAGCGTTGGGGCCAACGTCCTGACTTTC. The full variable domain, its missing parts supplied by reference TRBV7-9 and TRBJ2-6, is DTGVSQNPRHKITKRGQNVTFRCDPISEHNRLYWYRQTLGQGPEFLTYFQNEAQLEKSRLLSDRFSAERPKGSFSTLEIQRTEQGDSAMYLCASSSTSVGANVLTFGAGSRLTVL.

CDR3 amino acids: CAWRRQGTDTQYF. The CDR3 nucleotides are TGTGCCTGGCGGAGACAGGGTACAGATACGCAGTATTTT. The chain combines TRBV28 with TRBJ2-3; TRBD1 agrees at 7 bases. Germline V gene sequence: CDR1 MDHEN, CDR2 SYDVKM. There are 13 residues in the CDR3. V trimming: 11 bases; J trimming: 3 bases; junction bases outside the gene matches: 8.

The CDR3 loop reads CASSFMSGGLDNEQFF. The CDR3 DNA reads as TGTGCCAGCAGCTTCATGTCGGGGGGGTTGGACAATGAGCAGTTCTTC. The chain employs TRBV7-2 and TRBJ2-1, with 8 bases matching TRBD2. Losses at the gene ends were 3 bases for V and 5 bases for J; bases not matched to a gene: 9. The germline CDR1 and CDR2 sequences are SGHTA and FQGNSA. The CDR3 has 16 residues.

The table lists this clone with a count of one. The chain's CDR3 is CASSDSGLGNQPQHF. CDR3 DNA: TGTGCCAGCAGCGATTCAGGGTTAGGCAATCAGCCCCAGCATTTT. The chain combines TRBV7-9 with TRBJ1-5; TRBD1 is a possible D gene (5 bases). The CDR3 covers 15 residues. The germline CDR1 and CDR2 sequences are SEHNR and FQNEAQ (reference sequence). V was trimmed by 5 bases and J by 2 bases, leaving 13 bases between them.

This chain connects TRBV7-8 to TRBJ2-7; 9 bases are shared with TRBD1. J was trimmed by 2 bases and V by 3 bases; bases with no gene match: 5. Germline V gene sequence: CDR1 SGHVS, CDR2 FQNEAQ. The CDR3 contains 15 residues. CDR3 region: CASSFGGTGTYEQYF. The CDR3 bases are TGTGCCAGCAGCTTTGGCGGGACAGGGACCTACGAGCAGTACTTC.

CDR3 nucleotide sequence: TGTGCCTGGGGACAGGGTCTTAGCACAGATACGCAGTATTTT. This encodes CAWGQGLSTDTQYF. The gene calls are TRBV30 and TRBJ2-3; TRBD1 agrees at 8 bases. This CDR3 is 14 amino acids long. Per the germline V gene, CDR1 is GTSNPN and CDR2 is SVGIG (reference sequence). V lost 5 bases, J lost 0 bases, and 4 bases stayed unmatched.

The chain uses TRBV7-2 and TRBJ1-2, with 8 nucleotides matching TRBD1. The CDR3 consists of 15 residues. Per the germline V gene, CDR1 is SGHTA and CDR2 is FQGNSA. The ends lost 5 bases at V and 4 bases at J; junction bases unmatched: 9. The CDR3 DNA sequence: TGTGCCAGCAGCCCGACAGGGGCCCGCCTCTATGGCTACACCTTC. It is translated as CASSPTGARLYGYTF.

The chain employs TRBV4-2 and TRBJ2-1; perhaps TRBD2 as D (6 bases). The CDR3 spans 17 residues. The V end lost 0 bases, the J end lost 6 bases, and 18 bases lay between the germline ends. Looked up from germline, CDR1 is LGHNA and CDR2 is YNFKEQ. The CDR3 is CASSQEISGDDPNEQFF. For the CDR3, the DNA is TGTGCCAGCAGCCAAGAAATATCGGGGGATGACCCCAATGAGCAGTTCTTC.

This sequence joins TRBV2 and TRBJ2-7; TRBD2 is a possible D gene (6 bases). Trimming shortened V by 7 bases and J by 6 bases, and 19 bases separated the two germline ends. The germline V gene encodes CDR1 SNHLY and CDR2 FYNNEI. The CDR3 loop spans 14 amino acids. Written as DNA, the CDR3 is TGTGCCAGCACCACGGAGAGGGAGGTAGGCGAGCAGTACTTC. Its translation is CASTTEREVGEQYF.

The chain has TRBV4-2 and TRBJ1-4, with D possibly being TRBD1 (5 bases). CDR1 LGHNA and CDR2 YNFKEQ come from the germline V gene. The CDR3 sequence is 21 residues long. V dropped 0 bases and J dropped 0 bases, with 23 bases sitting between them. In nucleotides, the CDR3 is TGTGCCAGCAGCCAAGAAGGTTCACGGGGGAGGCGGGCTACAACTAATGAAAAACTGTTTTTT. Amino acid sequence: CASSQEGSRGRRATTNEKLFF.

The V and J genes are TRBV29-1 and TRBJ1-2; D gene uncertain. CDR1 and CDR2 (germline): SQVTM, ANQGSEA. Deletions cut 4 bases from V and 7 bases from J, with 13 bases between. The CDR3 has 12 amino acids. CDR3: CSVGHGKSGYTF. The CDR3 DNA follows: TGCAGCGTTGGTCACGGGAAAAGTGGCTACACCTTC.